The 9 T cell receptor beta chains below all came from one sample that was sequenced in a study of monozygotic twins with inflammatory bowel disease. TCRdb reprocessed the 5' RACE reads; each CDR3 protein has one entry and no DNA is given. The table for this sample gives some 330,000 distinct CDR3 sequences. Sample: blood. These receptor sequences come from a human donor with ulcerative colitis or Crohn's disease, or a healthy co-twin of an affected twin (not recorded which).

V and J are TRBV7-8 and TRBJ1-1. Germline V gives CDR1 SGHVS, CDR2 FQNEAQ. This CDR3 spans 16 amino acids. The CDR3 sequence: CASSLAFDITDTEAFF.

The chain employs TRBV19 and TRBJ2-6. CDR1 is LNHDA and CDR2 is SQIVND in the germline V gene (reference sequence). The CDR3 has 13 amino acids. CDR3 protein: CASCSSGANVLTF.

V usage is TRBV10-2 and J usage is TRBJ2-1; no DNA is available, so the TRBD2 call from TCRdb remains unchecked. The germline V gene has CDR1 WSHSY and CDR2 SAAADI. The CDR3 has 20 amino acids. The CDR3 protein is CASSEKALLAGGDSAAEQFF.

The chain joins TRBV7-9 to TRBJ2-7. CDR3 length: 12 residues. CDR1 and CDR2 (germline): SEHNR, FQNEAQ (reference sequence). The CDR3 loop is CASSSRSYEQYF.

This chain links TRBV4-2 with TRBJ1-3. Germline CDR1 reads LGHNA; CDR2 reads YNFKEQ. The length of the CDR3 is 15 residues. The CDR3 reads CASSQLDNSGNTIYF.

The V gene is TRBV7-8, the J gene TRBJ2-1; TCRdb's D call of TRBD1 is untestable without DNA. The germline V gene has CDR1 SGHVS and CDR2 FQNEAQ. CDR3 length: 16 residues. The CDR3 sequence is CASSPPGTGDSNEQFF.

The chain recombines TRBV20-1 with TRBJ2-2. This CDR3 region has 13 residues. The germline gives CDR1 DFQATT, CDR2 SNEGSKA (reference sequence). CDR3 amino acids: CSAREQNTGELFF.

The CDR3 here is CASSIRRPWFF. J is TRBJ2-1 and V is TRBV19; TCRdb lists TRBD1, though no DNA is available to test this call. The length of the CDR3 is 11 residues. From germline, CDR1 is LNHDA and CDR2 SQIVND (reference sequence).

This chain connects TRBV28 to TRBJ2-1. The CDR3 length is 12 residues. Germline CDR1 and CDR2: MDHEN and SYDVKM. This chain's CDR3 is CASTSGWNEQFF.